Below are 11 T cell receptor beta chains sequenced from a single sample in a study of T cell responses to AZD1222 COVID-19 vaccine. The protocol was immunoSEQ multiplex PCR, while the TCRdb copy is restricted to in-frame clones and leaves out a portion. The top ten hold approximately 9.9% of the sample, which has tens of thousands of clones, 85% to 90% seen once. Sequenced here: peripheral blood, sampled 28 days after the second AZD1222 dose. The origin of the receptors is an adult who received the AZD1222 COVID-19 vaccine.

The genes are TRBV27 and TRBJ2-1; possible D gene TRBD2, 5 bases. The CDR3 spans 14 residues. Between the trimmed V and J ends, which lost 6 bases and 5 bases, there was a span of 14 bases. CDR1 is MNHEY and CDR2 is SMNVEV in the germline V gene (reference sequence). This chain's CDR3 is CASRRWAGDNEQFF. The CDR3 region has the DNA TGTGCCAGCAGAAGGTGGGCGGGCGACAATGAGCAGTTCTTC.

The rearrangement joins TRBV18 to TRBJ1-1, with D unresolved. The CDR3 has 13 residues. Germline V gene sequence: CDR1 KGHSH, CDR2 LQKENI. V was trimmed by 1 base and J by 1 base, leaving 4 bases between them. The chain's CDR3 is CASSPLGNTEAFF. Here the CDR3 DNA reads TGTGCCAGCTCACCACTGGGGAACACTGAAGCTTTCTTT. Full variable domain (rest looked up from reference TRBV18 and TRBJ1-1): NAGVMQNPRHLVRRRGQEARLRCSPMKGHSHVYWYRQLPEEGLKFMVYLQKENIIDESGMPKERFSAEFPKEGPSILRIQQVVRGDSAAYFCASSPLGNTEAFFGQGTRLTVV.

V usage is TRBV19 and J usage is TRBJ1-1, with D possibly matching TRBD1 (6 bases). This CDR3 spans 14 amino acids. The V and J ends lost 4 bases and 8 bases respectively, with 17 bases between them. Looked up from germline, CDR1 is LNHDA and CDR2 is SQIVND (reference sequence). The CDR3 spells CASSTGVINGEAFF. The DNA for the CDR3 is TGTGCCAGTAGTACAGGGGTAATTAATGGAGAAGCTTTCTTT.

The V gene is TRBV24-1, the J gene TRBJ2-3; D is uncertain. The CDR3 is 13 residues long. Trimming stripped 4 bases from V and 2 bases from J, with 6 bases between. Germline CDR1 and CDR2: KGHDR and SFDVKD. The CDR3 DNA follows: TGTGCCACCAGTGAGGGGTCCACAGATACGCAGTATTTT. Translated: CATSEGSTDTQYF.

V is TRBV6-1 and J is TRBJ2-5, with TRBD1 matching over 9 bases. V trimming: 2 bases; J trimming: 5 bases; junction bases outside the gene matches: 3. There are 14 residues in the CDR3. CDR1 and CDR2 (germline): MNHNS, SASEGT. This CDR3 is CASSERDREETQYF. The CDR3, as DNA: TGTGCCAGCAGTGAAAGGGACAGGGAGGAGACCCAGTACTTC.

In this sample, this clone turned up a few times. The V gene is TRBV6-4, the J gene TRBJ2-5, with D perhaps assigned TRBD1 or TRBD2 (5 bases each). V was shortened by 5 bases and J by 7 bases, with 14 bases between the two germline ends. Germline loops: CDR1 MRHNA, CDR2 SNTAGT. The CDR3 sequence is 13 residues long. CDR3 loop: CASSPGPGGTQYF. Written as DNA, the CDR3 is TGTGCCAGCAGTCCGGGACCCGGAGGGACCCAGTACTTC.

The chain combines TRBV4-1 with TRBJ2-2, with 10 bases that match TRBD1. Losses at the gene ends were 0 bases for V and 4 bases for J; bases not matched to a gene: 8. Germline CDR1 and CDR2: MGHRA and YSYEKL. This CDR3 is 18 amino acids long. CDR3 loop: CASSQESPGTGVTGELFF. The CDR3 nucleotides are TGCGCCAGCAGCCAAGAGTCCCCCGGGACAGGGGTCACCGGGGAGCTGTTTTTT.

V usage is TRBV14 and J usage is TRBJ2-1, with 11 positions matching TRBD2. This CDR3 region has 16 residues. V trimming: 1 base; J trimming: 4 bases; junction bases outside the gene matches: 3. Per the germline V gene, CDR1 is SGHDN and CDR2 is FVKESK. The CDR3 region has the DNA TGTGCCAGCAGCCAAGCGACTAGCGGGACTTACAATGAGCAGTTCTTC. As protein: CASSQATSGTYNEQFF.

The chain recombines TRBV28 with TRBJ2-7; TRBD1 agrees at 9 bases. This CDR3 has 14 residues. Germline V CDR1 and CDR2: MDHEN, SYDVKM. Losses at the gene ends were 6 bases for V and 4 bases for J; bases not matched to a gene: 7. The CDR3 bases are TGTGCCAGCAGGAGCGGGACAGGGAAATACGAGCAGTACTTC. It translates to CASRSGTGKYEQYF.

V is TRBV6-5 and J is TRBJ1-5, with TRBD1 as a possible D gene (5 bases). CDR3 size: 13 residues. CDR1 is MNHEY and CDR2 is SVGAGI in the germline V gene. Deletions cut 0 bases from V and 5 bases from J, with 5 bases between. CDR3 protein: CASSYSGDQPQHF. Here the CDR3 DNA reads TGTGCCAGCAGTTACTCGGGGGATCAGCCCCAGCATTTT.

This chain uses TRBV2 with TRBJ2-2; D unresolved. V lost 6 bases and J 4 bases, leaving 12 bases between the germline ends. The V gene's germline CDR1 is SNHLY and CDR2 FYNNEI. CDR3 length: 14 amino acids. The CDR3 loop reads CASRVLTTTGELFF. The CDR3 DNA is TGTGCCAGCAGAGTACTGACAACCACCGGGGAGCTGTTTTTT.